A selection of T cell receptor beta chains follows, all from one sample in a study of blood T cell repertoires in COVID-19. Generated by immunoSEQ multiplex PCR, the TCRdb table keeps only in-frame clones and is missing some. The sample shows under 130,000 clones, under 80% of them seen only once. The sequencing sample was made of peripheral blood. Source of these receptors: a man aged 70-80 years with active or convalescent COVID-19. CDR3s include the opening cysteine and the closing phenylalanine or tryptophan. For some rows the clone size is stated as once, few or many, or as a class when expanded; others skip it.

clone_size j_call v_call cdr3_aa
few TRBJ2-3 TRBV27 CASSLGWGGADTQYF
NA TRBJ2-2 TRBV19 CASSMAGETGELFF
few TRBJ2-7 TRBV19 CASSPQGAQYEQYF
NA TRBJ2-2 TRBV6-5 CASRGLNTGELFF
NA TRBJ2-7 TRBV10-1 CASSGRTGGSYEQYF
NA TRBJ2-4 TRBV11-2 CASSLVLNIQYF
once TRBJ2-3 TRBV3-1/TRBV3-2 CASSQVTDTQYF
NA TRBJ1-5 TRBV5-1 CASSLMTGSGQPQHF
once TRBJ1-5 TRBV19 CASGSQGGRAHF
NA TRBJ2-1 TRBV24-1 CATSDLGRNEQFF
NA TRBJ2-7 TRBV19 CASSRFQGGTYEQYF
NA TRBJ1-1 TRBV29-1 CSVVFRGTEAFF
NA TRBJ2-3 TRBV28 CASSYQGRGSGWSDTQYF
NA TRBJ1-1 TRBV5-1 CASSLLGGQMNTEAFF
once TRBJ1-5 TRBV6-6 CASSPWGDSNQPQHF
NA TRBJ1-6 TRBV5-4 CASSLRGRDNSPLHF
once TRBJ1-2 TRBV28 CASSDSGTGLSYGYTF
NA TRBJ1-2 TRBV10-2 CASAGGYNYGYTF
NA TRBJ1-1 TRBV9 CASSGQDREAFF
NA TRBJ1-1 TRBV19 CASSPGIQGYTEAFF
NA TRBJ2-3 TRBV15 CATSRTSSGTDTQYF
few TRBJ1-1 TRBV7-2 CASSFTGGRDTEAFF
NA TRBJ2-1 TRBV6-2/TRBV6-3 CASSYPTGLAENNEQFF
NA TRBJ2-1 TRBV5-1 CASSLEWAGEFF
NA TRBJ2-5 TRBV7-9 CASSLARNQETQYF
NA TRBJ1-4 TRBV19 CASSLGQGVSEKLFF
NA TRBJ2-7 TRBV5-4 CASSPTAGGLYEQYF
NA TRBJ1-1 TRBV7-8 CASSDAGGENTEAFF
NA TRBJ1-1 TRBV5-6 CASRGGGVRQPSF
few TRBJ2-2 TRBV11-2 CASQERGKGSGELFF
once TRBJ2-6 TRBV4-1 CASSQPDRGLGANVLTF
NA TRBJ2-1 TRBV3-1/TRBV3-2 CASSQGTSGRGEQFF
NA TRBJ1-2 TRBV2 CASSRGGSHGYTF
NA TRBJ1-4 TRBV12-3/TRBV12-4 CASSFYGEKLFF
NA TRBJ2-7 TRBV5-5 CASSSTTGGHEQYF
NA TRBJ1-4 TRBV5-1 CASTAQGAPVEKLFF